The T cell receptor beta chain under discussion was sequenced for a study of shared clonotypes between healthy human individuals. For this clone: Its target is not known. Other DNA variants within this sample encode the same CDR3.

Assay execution proceeded at the deep level. The protocol was immunoSEQ multiplex PCR, while the TCRdb copy is restricted to in-frame clones and leaves out a portion. This table has 500,000 to 550,000 clones, around 96% appearing once. This CDR3 has 11 residues. CDR1 is SQVTM and CDR2 is ANQGSEA in the germline V gene. J was trimmed by 4 bases and V by 6 bases; bases with no gene match: 2. Study-level points and caveats: Some clonotypes were shared by all four sorted-subset donors, while others were not shared. The non-shared ones had lower generation probabilities than the shared ones.

None of the donors, who were healthy HIV-negative adults, had recently had acute infections or vaccinations. Nashville, Tennessee was home to all donors, who were Caucasian adults. Sequencing input: naive CD4+ T cells sorted from blood. The sample's subset: CD45RA+ positively selected. This receptor was identified in a woman in her twenties or thirties in good health. The chain links TRBV29-1 to TRBJ1-2, with 7 bases aligning to TRBD1. CDR3 sequence reads: CSVGTVYGYTF. In DNA, the CDR3 is TGCAGCGTGGGGACAGTCTATGGCTACACCTTC.